The 2 T cell receptor beta chains given below trace back to one sample, sequenced in a study of CD8 T cells in Susac syndrome. The RNA input was roughly 0.45 to 1 ug, and it was reverse transcribed with random hexamers. A single record per CDR3 protein comes from TCRdb applying MiXCR to the immunoSEQ multiplex PCR reads. The sample contains 150,000 or so distinct CDR3 sequences, about 96% of which appear only once. Sequencing was carried out using CD4+ T cells from PBMCs. All receptors derive from a human donor with Susac syndrome.

The table lists this clonotype with a few counts. This chain links TRBV12-3 or TRBV12-4 with TRBJ2-7; 7 bases match TRBD1. The J segment lost 7 bases and the V segment lost 3 bases, leaving 3 bases of the junction unmatched. The CDR3 spans 12 residues. The CDR3 sequence: CASSFGRGEQYV. DNA of the CDR3: TGTGCCAGCAGTTTTGGCAGGGGGGAGCAGTACGTC.

The chain joins TRBV18 to TRBJ2-5; no firm D call. V lost 0 bases to trimming and J lost 2 bases, with 19 bases between them. The V gene's germline CDR1 is KGHSH and CDR2 LQKENI. The CDR3 totals 18 residues. Written as DNA, the CDR3 is TGTGCCAGCTCACCACCGGTACACAGCCCGATAGAACAAGAGACCCAGTACTTC. Translating it yields CASSPPVHSPIEQETQYF.